One and the same sample provided the 31 T cell receptor beta chains below, sequenced in a study of T cell changes during pregnancy in multiple sclerosis. Sequenced by immunoSEQ multiplex PCR; TCRdb stores in-frame clones only, minus some. In the table there are 100,000 or so clones, 75% to 95% of which are singletons. The material sequenced was peripheral blood, taken in the second trimester of pregnancy. These receptor sequences come from a female donor with multiple sclerosis, enrolled in a pregnancy study.

The V gene is TRBV7-2, the J gene TRBJ1-2; D is perhaps TRBD1 (6 bases). The CDR3 is 13 residues long. Trimming shortened V by 5 bases and J by 4 bases, and 11 bases separated the two germline ends. CDR1 SGHTA and CDR2 FQGNSA come from the germline V gene. CDR3 residues: CASSPDSTYGYTF. CDR3 DNA sequence: TGTGCCAGCAGCCCGGACAGCACCTATGGCTACACCTTC.

CDR3 amino acids: CASSSGTGVEEQFF. The CDR3 DNA reads as TGCGCCAGCAGCTCCGGGACAGGCGTAGAGGAGCAGTTCTTC. This chain connects TRBV5-1 to TRBJ2-1; 8 nucleotides align to TRBD1. V was pared by 3 bases and J by 10 bases, with 9 bases of the junction left unmatched. Germline V gene data show CDR1 as SGHRS and CDR2 as YFSETQ. CDR3 size: 14 residues.

The chain joins TRBV28 to TRBJ2-3; 7 bases match TRBD2. The CDR3 loop spans 16 amino acids. CDR1 is MDHEN and CDR2 is SYDVKM in the germline V gene. J gave up 1 base and V 2 bases, and 6 bases lay outside the gene matches. CDR3 amino acids: CASSLSLAGGTDTQYF. CDR3 DNA: TGTGCCAGCAGTTTAAGTCTTGCGGGAGGCACAGATACGCAGTATTTT.

The V and J genes are TRBV28 and TRBJ1-2, with 7 bases that match TRBD1. Germline V gives CDR1 MDHEN, CDR2 SYDVKM. The CDR3 has 17 residues. V shed 7 bases, J shed 3 bases, and the junction held 17 bases outside the gene matches. CDR3 DNA: TGTGCCAGCACCGACATAGGGGGCATTGGAATTGACTATGGCTACACCTTC. Translated, it gives CASTDIGGIGIDYGYTF.

V and J are TRBV4-1 and TRBJ2-1; D unresolved. The CDR3 covers 16 residues. Germline V gene lookup returns CDR1 MGHRA and CDR2 YSYEKL. V was shortened by 1 base and J by 1 base, with 11 bases between the two germline ends. The CDR3 DNA is TGCGCCAGCAGCCAAGCACGCGAGTCTTCCTACAATGAGCAGTTCTTC. This sequence encodes CASSQARESSYNEQFF.

The rearrangement joins TRBV18 to TRBJ2-5, with 10 bases matching TRBD1. This CDR3 is 14 amino acids long. The trim removed 4 bases at V and 5 bases at J, leaving 4 bases unmatched. Germline loops: CDR1 KGHSH, CDR2 LQKENI. CDR3 sequence: CASSQTGGRETQYF. CDR3 DNA sequence: TGTGCCAGCTCACAGACAGGGGGCAGGGAGACCCAGTACTTC.

The genes are TRBV15 and TRBJ1-2; TRBD1 might be the D (5 bases). The CDR3 runs to 12 residues. V lost 5 bases to trimming and J lost 4 bases, with 8 bases between them. Germline values: CDR1 LNHNV, CDR2 YYDKDF (reference sequence). CDR3 sequence reads: CATSSGAYGYTF. The CDR3 DNA reads TGTGCCACCAGCTCTGGGGCCTATGGCTACACCTTC.

This chain joins TRBV28 and TRBJ2-3; TRBD2 might be the D (6 bases). CDR1 is MDHEN and CDR2 is SYDVKM in the germline V gene. There are 12 residues in the CDR3. V lost 10 bases, J lost 2 bases, and 10 bases lay in between. CDR3 region: CATGRNTDTQYF. The CDR3 region has the DNA TGTGCCACCGGGAGAAACACAGATACGCAGTATTTT.

The V call is TRBV2, the J call TRBJ2-7; 10 nucleotides match TRBD2. Germline-derived CDR1 and CDR2 are SNHLY and FYNNEI. With V trimmed by 7 bases and J by 8 bases, 2 bases remained unmatched. This CDR3 is built from 11 residues. The CDR3, as DNA: TGTGCCAGCAAACTAGCGGGAAAGCAGTACTTC. It translates to CASKLAGKQYF.

The chain carries TRBV2 and TRBJ2-7; D is possibly TRBD2 (6 bases). The germline V gene has CDR1 SNHLY and CDR2 FYNNEI. V lost 7 bases to trimming and J lost 0 bases, with 13 bases between them. The length of the CDR3 is 14 residues. CDR3 in DNA: TGTGCCAGCAAGGAGGGCTCTAGCTCCTACGAGCAGTACTTC. Encoded protein: CASKEGSSSYEQYF.

The chain uses TRBV9 and TRBJ1-4, with unresolved D. Germline loops: CDR1 SGDLS, CDR2 YYNGEE. The CDR3 sequence is 15 residues long. V was clipped by 0 bases and J by 5 bases, with 11 bases between them. The CDR3 DNA follows: TGTGCCAGCAGCGTAGGGGGAGTCATCAATGAAAAACTGTTTTTT. This codes for CASSVGGVINEKLFF.

J is TRBJ1-5 and V is TRBV1; the table assigns TRBD1, which was not confirmed against the DNA. TRBV1 is an annotated pseudogene. CDR3 size: 17 residues. Here the CDR3 reads CTSSPDRDSNSNQPQHF. Written as DNA, the CDR3 is TGCACCAGCAGTCCAGATCGGGACAGTAATAGCAATCAGCCCCAGCATTTT.

The chain employs TRBV4-2 and TRBJ2-1; 7 positions agree with TRBD2. Germline V lookup: CDR1 LGHNA, CDR2 YNFKEQ. The V gene end was trimmed by 2 bases and the J gene end by 4 bases; junction bases not matched to a gene: 5. There are 15 residues in the CDR3. CDR3 residues: CASSQTSGNYNEQFF. Here the CDR3 DNA reads TGTGCCAGCAGCCAAACCAGCGGGAATTACAATGAGCAGTTCTTC.

The chain recombines TRBV30 with TRBJ1-2, with 7 positions matching TRBD1. There are 14 residues in the CDR3. V trimming: 3 bases; J trimming: 2 bases; junction bases outside the gene matches: 6. In germline, CDR1 is GTSNPN, CDR2 SVGIG (reference sequence). The CDR3 loop is CAWRPDRRNYGYTF. The CDR3 DNA reads as TGTGCCTGGAGGCCGGACAGGAGAAACTATGGCTACACCTTC.

The CDR3 DNA sequence: TGTGCCAGCAGCTGGTCGACTGGTTCCTACGAGCAGTACTTC. Translating gives CASSWSTGSYEQYF. V usage is TRBV5-4 and J usage is TRBJ2-7; D is ambiguous. Trimming took off 3 bases at V and 1 base at J, with 11 bases between the two ends. CDR3 length equals 14 residues. Germline CDR1 and CDR2: SGHNT and YYREEE (reference sequence).

This chain joins TRBV6-5 and TRBJ1-2, with D possibly matching TRBD1 (6 bases). CDR1 is MNHEY, CDR2 SVGAGI, per germline. Trimming left V 5 bases short and J 5 bases short, with 6 bases between. This CDR3 has 11 amino acids. DNA of the CDR3: TGTGCCAGCAGTCAGGGGTATGGCTACACCTTC. Residues: CASSQGYGYTF.

The V call is TRBV5-1, the J call TRBJ1-1; 10 nucleotides line up with TRBD1. CDR3 length: 13 residues. CDR1 SGHRS and CDR2 YFSETQ come from the germline V gene. V shed 3 bases and J 8 bases; nucleotides not matched to a gene: 4. CDR3 sequence: CASSYRQGAEAFF. CDR3 bases: TGCGCCAGCAGCTACAGACAGGGGGCCGAAGCTTTCTTT. Using reference TRBV5-1 and TRBJ1-1 for the parts outside the CDR3, the full variable domain is KAGVTQTPRYLIKTRGQQVTLSCSPISGHRSVSWYQQTPGQGLQFLFEYFSETQRNKGNFPGRFSGRQFSNSRSEMNVSTLELGDSALYLCASSYRQGAEAFFGQGTRLTVV.

The chain joins TRBV9 to TRBJ2-3, with 12 bases identical to TRBD1. J gave up 5 bases and V 7 bases, and 8 bases lay outside the gene matches. The CDR3 extends over 15 amino acids. Germline CDR1 and CDR2: SGDLS and YYNGEE. CDR3 DNA: TGTGCCAGCTCCTCGGGACAGGGGGCAATAGATACGCAGTATTTT. Translation: CASSSGQGAIDTQYF.

The chain links TRBV5-4 to TRBJ2-3, with 8 bases identical to TRBD2. J lost 3 bases, V lost 4 bases, and 10 bases had no gene match. From germline, CDR1 is SGHNT and CDR2 YYREEE (reference sequence). CDR3 size: 16 residues. The CDR3 DNA reads as TGTGCCAGCAGCCCACGGGCACTAGCGGTAACAGATACGCAGTATTTT. It specifies CASSPRALAVTDTQYF.

This chain links TRBV7-8 with TRBJ2-7; TRBD2 agrees at 10 bases. The CDR3 loop spans 15 amino acids. Germline CDR1 and CDR2: SGHVS and FQNEAQ. The V and J ends lost 3 bases and 11 bases, in that order; junction bases with no gene match: 13. CDR3 nucleotides: TGTGCCAGCAGCTTTCCAGGACTAGCGGCAAACGGAGAGTACTTC. Protein product: CASSFPGLAANGEYF.

As for this clone: In this CDR3 the conserved last residue, phenylalanine or tryptophan, is missing, so a read error is likely. Because the CDR3's place on the DNA is in doubt, the DNA is left out and the CDR3 is given as listed by TCRdb. The rearrangement uses TRBV7-9 and TRBJ2-7; the table calls TRBD2, which could not be checked here. A total of 12 residues make up the CDR3, ends included. Germline V gene sequence: CDR1 SEHNR, CDR2 FQNEAQ (reference sequence). The chain's CDR3 is CASSLNGDSWKY.

This chain links TRBV4-2 with TRBJ2-7, with D perhaps TRBD2 (6 bases). Germline V lookup: CDR1 LGHNA, CDR2 YNFKEQ. The CDR3 covers 15 residues. V was pared by 1 base and J by 1 base, with 11 bases between. CDR3 nucleotide sequence: TGTGCCAGCAGCCAAGGGGGGGTCGCGTCCTACGAGCAGTACTTC. It encodes CASSQGGVASYEQYF.

The table lists this clone with a count of one. V and J are TRBV4-3 and TRBJ1-3, with D possibly TRBD1 on 6 matching bases. CDR3 size: 19 residues. The germline V and J ends were trimmed by 1 base and 0 bases, with 19 bases remaining between them. CDR1 is LGHNA and CDR2 is YSLEER in the germline V gene. CDR3 sequence reads: CASSQVSGTSSISGNTIYF. The CDR3 region has the DNA TGCGCCAGCAGCCAAGTTAGTGGGACATCATCTATCTCTGGAAACACCATATATTTT.

This chain connects TRBV19 to TRBJ2-3; 8 bases are a match to TRBD1. CDR1 and CDR2 (germline): LNHDA, SQIVND (reference sequence). The CDR3 length is 13 residues. The V gene end was trimmed by 8 bases and the J gene end by 4 bases; junction bases not matched to a gene: 5. CDR3 loop: CASLGQGADTQYF. CDR3 bases: TGTGCCAGTCTTGGACAGGGCGCAGATACGCAGTATTTT.

V is TRBV5-1 and J is TRBJ1-1, with D perhaps TRBD1 (6 bases). The CDR3 is made up of 15 amino acids. V lost 4 bases, J lost 1 base, and 14 bases lay in between. Per germline, CDR1 SGHRS and CDR2 YFSETQ. The CDR3 nucleotides are TGCGCCAGCAGCGGTGAGGGGGTAGGGAACACTGAAGCTTTCTTT. It codes for CASSGEGVGNTEAFF.

V and J are TRBV15 and TRBJ2-1, with D hard to call. The CDR3 consists of 14 residues. The germline V and J ends were trimmed by 1 base and 4 bases, with 8 bases remaining between them. Germline assignment: CDR1 LNHNV and CDR2 YYDKDF (reference sequence). CDR3 sequence: CATSRAGSYNEQFF. Written as DNA, the CDR3 is TGTGCCACCAGCAGAGCAGGTTCATACAATGAGCAGTTCTTC.

The chain is built from TRBV28 and TRBJ2-1; TRBD2 matches at 15 bases. This CDR3 region has 16 residues. CDR1 MDHEN and CDR2 SYDVKM come from the germline V gene. V lost 7 bases, J lost 5 bases, and 6 bases stayed unmatched. The CDR3 region is CASKKGLAGGDNEQFF. The CDR3 DNA reads TGTGCCAGCAAAAAAGGACTAGCGGGAGGGGACAATGAGCAGTTCTTC.

This chain joins TRBV9 and TRBJ2-2, with D tentatively TRBD1 (6 bases). Looked up from germline, CDR1 is SGDLS and CDR2 is YYNGEE. The CDR3 has 16 residues. V was cut by 4 bases and J by 0 bases, with 13 bases left in between. The DNA for the CDR3 is TGTGCCAGCAGCCCCGGGACACTCTCGAACACCGGGGAGCTGTTTTTT. Protein product: CASSPGTLSNTGELFF. Filled out from reference TRBV9 and TRBJ2-2, the complete variable domain reads DSGVTQTPKHLITATGQRVTLRCSPRSGDLSVYWYQQSLDQGLQFLIQYYNGEERAKGNILERFSAQQFPDLHSELNLSSLELGDSALYFCASSPGTLSNTGELFFGEGSRLTVL.

This chain joins TRBV5-1 and TRBJ2-2; D not certain. V was shortened by 3 bases and J by 2 bases, with 8 bases between the two germline ends. There are 14 residues in the CDR3. Germline assignment: CDR1 SGHRS and CDR2 YFSETQ. CDR3 in amino acids: CASSSTLNTGELFF. The CDR3 region has the DNA TGCGCCAGCAGCTCGACATTAAACACCGGGGAGCTGTTTTTT.

This sequence joins TRBV11-2 and TRBJ2-1; TRBD2 aligns across 7 bases. CDR3 size: 17 residues. Germline CDR1 SGHAT, CDR2 FQNNGV. With 3 bases clipped from V and 4 bases from J, the junction kept 12 bases outside the gene matches. CDR3 protein: CASSLQSGLGSYNEQFF. DNA for the CDR3: TGTGCCAGCAGCTTGCAGAGCGGACTAGGGTCGTACAATGAGCAGTTCTTC.

V gene TRBV5-6 combines with J gene TRBJ1-1; 7 bases fit TRBD1. V lost 3 bases to trimming and J lost 2 bases; unmatched junction nucleotides: 10. This CDR3 is built from 16 residues. CDR1 and CDR2 (germline): SGHDT, YYEEEE. Here the CDR3 DNA reads TGTGCCAGCAGCTCTAGCTGGGACAGATTCAACACTGAAGCTTTCTTT. Protein sequence: CASSSSWDRFNTEAFF.